This T cell receptor beta chain was captured by sequencing in a study of blood T cell repertoires in COVID-19. Overall study context: The samples span acute and convalescent COVID-19 from the United States, Italy and Spain.

In the original processing: Using reference gene primer amplification, nucleated cell counts were estimated. Repertoires were generated with immunoSEQ multiplex PCR, while TCRdb's copy carries only in-frame clones and drops some. That table supplies the V and J calls and clone size; D and trimming were determined from the DNA. The table includes 150,000 to 200,000 clones, approximately 90% detected once. V shed 3 bases and J shed 4 bases, with 25 bases lying between them. CDR3 length: 17 residues. Germline V gene lookup returns CDR1 DFQATT and CDR2 SNEGSKA (reference sequence). The chain carries TRBV20-1 and TRBJ2-7; D may be TRBD2 (5 bases). This clonotype was obtained from a man between 18 and 35 years old with acute or convalescent COVID-19. Sequences were obtained from peripheral blood. This CDR3 reads CSASSRRAESTFYEQYF. The DNA for the CDR3 is TGCAGTGCTAGTTCCAGGCGGGCGGAAAGCACCTTTTACGAGCAGTACTTC.